This T cell receptor (beta chain) was captured in a study of CD8 T cells in Susac syndrome. The T cells that were sequenced for TCR beta were CD8+ and CD4+ cells from blood. V lost 7 bases, J lost 6 bases, and 7 bases stayed unmatched. Germline assignment: CDR1 GTSNPN and CDR2 SVGIG (reference sequence). The CDR3 extends over 13 amino acids. On this clonotype: Its antigen remains unidentified.

Findings and limits, study-wide: It was acknowledged in the study that the number of individuals who were included in its TCR sequencing and HLA analysis was relatively small.

When the RNA was reverse transcribed, random hexamers were used with an input of roughly 0.45 to 1 ug. Across 54 Vbeta and 13 Jbeta, immunoSEQ multiplex PCR amplified TCR beta CDR3. MiXCR was run by TCRdb on the immunoSEQ multiplex PCR reads, yielding one entry per CDR3 protein. The data hold roughly 140,000 distinct CDR3 sequences, with 95% to 96% observed a single time. The TCR originated in a human donor with multiple sclerosis. Sequenced sample: CD8+ T cells from PBMCs. The chain links TRBV30 to TRBJ2-7, with 12 nucleotides matching TRBD2. CDR3 sequence reads: CAYLTSGGGEQYF. The CDR3 DNA reads as TGTGCCTACCTGACTAGCGGGGGTGGCGAGCAGTACTTC.